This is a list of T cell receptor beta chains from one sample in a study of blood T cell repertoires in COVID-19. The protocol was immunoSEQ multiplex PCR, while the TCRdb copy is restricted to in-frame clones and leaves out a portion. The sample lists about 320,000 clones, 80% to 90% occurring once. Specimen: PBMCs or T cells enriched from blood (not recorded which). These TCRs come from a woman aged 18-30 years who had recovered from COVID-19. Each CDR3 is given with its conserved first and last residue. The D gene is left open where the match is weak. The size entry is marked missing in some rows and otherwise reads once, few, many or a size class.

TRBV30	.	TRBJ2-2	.	TGTGCCTGGAGTGTAGGGGGCACCGGGGAGCTGTTTTTT	CAWSVGGTGELFF
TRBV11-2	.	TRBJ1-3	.	TGTGCCAGCAGCTGGGGAGGCGTCAACTCTGGAAACACCATATATTTT	CASSWGGVNSGNTIYF
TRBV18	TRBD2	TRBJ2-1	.	TGTGCCAGCTCACCAGGTCTAGCGGGGGCCTACAATGAGCAGTTCTTC	CASSPGLAGAYNEQFF
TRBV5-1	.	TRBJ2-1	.	TGCGCCAGCAGCTTGAGCCTAGCGTCGAATTACAATGAGCAGTTCTTC	CASSLSLASNYNEQFF
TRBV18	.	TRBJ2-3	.	TGTGCCAGCTCACCCTTGTCGGATACGCAGTATTTT	CASSPLSDTQYF
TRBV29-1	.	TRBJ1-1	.	TGCAGCGTTGATAGGGACTTGAACACTGAAGCTTTCTTT	CSVDRDLNTEAFF
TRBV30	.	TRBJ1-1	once	TGTGCCTGGAGTTGGGGAGAGAACACTGAAGCTTTCTTT	CAWSWGENTEAFF
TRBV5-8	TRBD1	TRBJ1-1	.	TGTGCCAGCAGCCCCACAGGGGCCTACACTGAAGCTTTCTTT	CASSPTGAYTEAFF
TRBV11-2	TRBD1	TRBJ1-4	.	TGTGCCAGCAGCTCGACAGGGAGCGAAAAACTGTTTTTT	CASSSTGSEKLFF
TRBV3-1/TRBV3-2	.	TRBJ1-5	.	TGTGCCAGCAGCCCACCCCGGACAGTTAGCAATCAGCCCCAGCATTTT	CASSPPRTVSNQPQHF
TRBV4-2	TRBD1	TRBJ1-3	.	TGTGCCAGCAGCCGTAACCGGGACAGGGGGAGCTCTGGAAACACCATATATTTT	CASSRNRDRGSSGNTIYF
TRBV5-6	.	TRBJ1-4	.	TGTGCCAGCAGCTTGGAGGGCAGGGCAAGTGAAAAACTGTTTTTT	CASSLEGRASEKLFF
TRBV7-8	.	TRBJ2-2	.	TGTGCCAGCAGCTTAGTTCGGGGTGATCGGTCCGGGGAGCTGTTTTTT	CASSLVRGDRSGELFF
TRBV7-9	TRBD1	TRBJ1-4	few	TGTGCCAGCACCGACAGGGGGTACAATGAAAAACTGTTTTTT	CASTDRGYNEKLFF
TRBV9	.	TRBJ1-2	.	TGTGCCAGCAGCGTATCGGGGATCGGTGGCTACACCTTC	CASSVSGIGGYTF
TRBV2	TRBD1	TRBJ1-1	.	TGTGCCAGCAGTGGAGACAGGGCGGGGAACACTGAAGCTTTCTTT	CASSGDRAGNTEAFF
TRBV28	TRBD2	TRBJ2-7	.	TGTGCCAGCAGTTTCACGGGAGGTATGGGTTACGAGCAGTACTTC	CASSFTGGMGYEQYF
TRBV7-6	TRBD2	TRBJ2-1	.	TGTGCCAGCAGCTTAGGGAGGACTAGCGGGGGGGTAGGGGAGCAGTTCTTC	CASSLGRTSGGVGEQFF
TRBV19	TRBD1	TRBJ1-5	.	TGTGCCAGTAGTACCACCGGGACAGGACCTCTAAGGGGCAATCAGCCCCAGCATTTT	CASSTTGTGPLRGNQPQHF
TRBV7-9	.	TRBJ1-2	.	TGTGCCAGCAGCTTAGTTGCGGGGAGCAGTGGCTACACCTTC	CASSLVAGSSGYTF
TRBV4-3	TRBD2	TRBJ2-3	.	TGCGCCAGCAGCCAAACCGGGAGGTGGGATACGCAGTATTTT	CASSQTGRWDTQYF
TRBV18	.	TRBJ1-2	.	TGTGCCAGCTCACCACCAGAGCGTTATGGCTACACCTTC	CASSPPERYGYTF
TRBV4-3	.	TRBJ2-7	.	TGCGCCAGCAGCCAAGTGATAGGAGGGTCCTACGAGCAGTACTTC	CASSQVIGGSYEQYF
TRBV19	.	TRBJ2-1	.	TGTGCCGCCCAAGGGAGAAGAGGGTACAATGAGCAGTTCTTC	CAAQGRRGYNEQFF
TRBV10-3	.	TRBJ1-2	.	TGTGCCATCAGCGACTCAACCCAAAACTATGGCTACACCTTC	CAISDSTQNYGYTF
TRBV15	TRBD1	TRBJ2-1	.	TGTGCCACCGGGCAGGGGGCTCCCCATGAGCAGTTCTTC	CATGQGAPHEQFF
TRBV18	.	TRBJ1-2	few	TGTGCCAGCTCTCAACAGGAAAACTATGGCTACACCTTC	CASSQQENYGYTF
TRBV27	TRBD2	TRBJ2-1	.	TGTGCCAGCAGTCCACTAGCGGGGCCTTACAATGAGCAGTTCTTC	CASSPLAGPYNEQFF